A selection of T cell receptor beta chains follows, all from one sample in a study of T-cell memory formation after mild COVID-19. TCRdb reprocessed the 5' RACE reads with MiXCR, giving one entry per CDR3 protein. This table has 500,000 to 600,000 distinct CDR3 sequences, around 17% appearing once. Sequenced sample: PBMCs or a T cell subset sorted from them (not recorded which). The source of these receptors is an adult woman who had mild COVID-19 (a few samples of this study predate the infection). Cell type and time point are not known. CDR3s include the opening cysteine and the closing phenylalanine or tryptophan. The order of the fields is D gene, V gene, clone size, J gene, CDR3 protein, CDR3 DNA. A D gene is named only where the DNA matches it firmly. Expanded clones get a size class; other rows say once, few or many, or leave the size out.

d_gene: TRBD2; v_gene: TRBV6-2/TRBV6-3; abundance: NA; j_gene: TRBJ2-2; CDR3aa: CASSRAAGGQSGELFF; CDR3nt: TGTGCCAGCAGTCGTGCCGCGGGAGGGCAAAGCGGGGAGCTGTTTTTT
d_gene: NA; v_gene: TRBV21-1; abundance: few; j_gene: TRBJ2-7; CDR3aa: CASSMARITYEQYF; CDR3nt: TGTGCCAGCAGCATGGCCAGGATAACCTACGAGCAGTACTTC
d_gene: NA; v_gene: TRBV19; abundance: NA; j_gene: TRBJ1-2; CDR3aa: CASSIGGNYGYTF; CDR3nt: TGTGCCAGTAGTATAGGAGGGAACTATGGCTACACCTTC
d_gene: NA; v_gene: TRBV20-1; abundance: NA; j_gene: TRBJ2-7; CDR3aa: CSARDLWGADPYEQYF; CDR3nt: TGCAGTGCTAGAGATCTGTGGGGCGCAGACCCCTACGAGCAGTACTTC
d_gene: TRBD1; v_gene: TRBV19; abundance: NA; j_gene: TRBJ1-2; CDR3aa: CASSSRQGGAYGYTF; CDR3nt: TGTGCCAGTAGTTCCCGACAGGGAGGGGCCTATGGCTACACCTTC
d_gene: TRBD2; v_gene: TRBV7-6; abundance: many; j_gene: TRBJ2-1; CDR3aa: CASSHGTSDYNEQFF; CDR3nt: TGTGCCAGCAGCCACGGGACTAGCGACTACAATGAGCAGTTCTTC
d_gene: NA; v_gene: TRBV5-6; abundance: NA; j_gene: TRBJ2-7; CDR3aa: CASSWGGGTRDYEQYF; CDR3nt: TGTGCCAGCAGCTGGGGAGGGGGGACACGGGACTACGAGCAGTACTTC
d_gene: NA; v_gene: TRBV9; abundance: NA; j_gene: TRBJ1-1; CDR3aa: CASSVDHNTEAFF; CDR3nt: TGTGCCAGCAGCGTAGACCATAACACTGAAGCTTTCTTT
d_gene: NA; v_gene: TRBV10-3; abundance: few; j_gene: TRBJ2-1; CDR3aa: CAISVRGGEQFF; CDR3nt: TGTGCCATCAGTGTCAGGGGTGGTGAGCAGTTCTTC
d_gene: TRBD1; v_gene: TRBV12-3/TRBV12-4; abundance: NA; j_gene: TRBJ1-5; CDR3aa: CASSLGGGISNQPQHF; CDR3nt: TGTGCCAGCAGTTTAGGAGGGGGCATTAGCAATCAGCCCCAGCATTTT
d_gene: NA; v_gene: TRBV29-1; abundance: few; j_gene: TRBJ2-1; CDR3aa: CSVEGGTYGPYNEQFF; CDR3nt: TGCAGCGTTGAAGGGGGGACGTACGGGCCATACAATGAGCAGTTCTTC
d_gene: NA; v_gene: TRBV19; abundance: NA; j_gene: TRBJ1-1; CDR3aa: CASKMKKAFF; CDR3nt: TGTGCCAGTAAAATGAAGAAAGCTTTCTTT
d_gene: NA; v_gene: TRBV7-9; abundance: NA; j_gene: TRBJ1-2; CDR3aa: CASSRGEGGYTF; CDR3nt: TGTGCCAGCAGCCGGGGGGAGGGAGGCTACACCTTC
d_gene: TRBD1; v_gene: TRBV12-3/TRBV12-4; abundance: NA; j_gene: TRBJ1-4; CDR3aa: CASSPPGTGYEKLFF; CDR3nt: TGTGCCAGCAGTCCTCCCGGGACAGGGTATGAAAAACTGTTTTTT
d_gene: NA; v_gene: TRBV4-2; abundance: NA; j_gene: TRBJ2-1; CDR3aa: CASSPVQGDRNEQFF; CDR3nt: TGTGCCAGCAGTCCAGTCCAGGGTGATAGGAATGAGCAGTTCTTC
d_gene: NA; v_gene: TRBV7-2; abundance: NA; j_gene: TRBJ2-1; CDR3aa: CASTRVRSSYNEQFF; CDR3nt: TGTGCCAGCACCCGGGTGCGGAGCTCCTACAATGAGCAGTTCTTC
d_gene: TRBD2; v_gene: TRBV7-6; abundance: NA; j_gene: TRBJ2-3; CDR3aa: CASSLVSGGITDTQYF; CDR3nt: TGTGCCAGCAGCTTAGTGAGCGGGGGGATCACAGATACGCAGTATTTT
d_gene: TRBD2; v_gene: TRBV4-2; abundance: NA; j_gene: TRBJ2-7; CDR3aa: CASSQASGELSYEQYF; CDR3nt: TGTGCCAGCAGCCAAGCAAGCGGGGAGCTCTCCTACGAGCAGTACTTC
d_gene: NA; v_gene: TRBV12-3/TRBV12-4; abundance: few; j_gene: TRBJ1-1; CDR3aa: CASSLTAATEAFF; CDR3nt: TGTGCCAGCAGTTTAACGGCGGCCACTGAAGCTTTCTTT
d_gene: TRBD2; v_gene: TRBV6-2/TRBV6-3; abundance: NA; j_gene: TRBJ2-2; CDR3aa: CASSLLNGLAGTGELFF; CDR3nt: TGTGCCAGCAGTTTACTAAACGGACTAGCGGGGACCGGGGAGCTGTTTTTT